Listed below are T cell receptor beta chains from one sample, sequenced in a study of blood T cells in healthy people across ages. TCRdb redid the calling of the 5' RACE reads with MiXCR, one entry per CDR3 protein. This sample yields around 1,500,000 distinct CDR3 sequences, of which 42% are seen a single time; around 8% belongs to the top ten. Sequencing input: blood. These receptors all come from a woman younger than 35 in good health. CDR3s include the opening cysteine and the closing phenylalanine or tryptophan. A D gene is named only where the DNA matches it firmly. Size tells how often a clone was seen (once, few, many) or the class of an expanded clone, and some rows leave it out.

v_gene	j_gene	abundance	d_gene	CDR3nt	CDR3aa
TRBV5-1	TRBJ2-1	.	.	TGCGCCAGCAGCTTGGGCGAGTACAGCTCCTACAAGGAGCAGTTCTTC	CASSLGEYSSYKEQFF
TRBV29-1	TRBJ2-5	.	.	TGCAGCGTTGTAGGTCTTCCGGGGGGCAATGAGCAGTACTTC	CSVVGLPGGNEQYF
TRBV7-2	TRBJ2-3	many	.	TGTGCCAGCAGCTTAGCGTACGCTAGTGCAGATACGCAGTATTTT	CASSLAYASADTQYF
TRBV6-1	TRBJ2-7	.	TRBD2	TGTGCCAGCAGTGAGAAGCGGGGGGGCTTCTACAATGAGCAGTACTTC	CASSEKRGGFYNEQYF
TRBV28	TRBJ1-5	.	.	TGTGCCAGCAGCCCATTACGGGGTCAGCCCCAGCATTTT	CASSPLRGQPQHF
TRBV29-1	TRBJ1-1	few	TRBD1	TGCAGCGTCATAAGAGTCGGACAGGGGCACGCTTTCTTT	CSVIRVGQGHAFF
TRBV7-8	TRBJ1-1	.	.	TGTGCCAGCAGCAGGGATAACGCTGAAGCTTTCTTT	CASSRDNAEAFF
TRBV4-1	TRBJ1-6	.	.	TGCGCCAGCAGCCAAGTTGTGGATCAAGGCTCACCCCTCCACTTT	CASSQVVDQGSPLHF
TRBV5-1	TRBJ1-4	few	TRBD1	TGCGCCAGCAGCCTCGGACAGCAGGGGGTTAATGAAAAACTGTTTTTT	CASSLGQQGVNEKLFF
TRBV7-9	TRBJ2-1	.	TRBD2	TGTGCCAGCAGCGGATGGACTAGCGGGGGCTCCTACAATGAGCAGTTCTTC	CASSGWTSGGSYNEQFF